Listed here is a single T cell receptor (beta chain). This clone's antigen is unknown. Per-base quality was not reported, and no clone a single base away is much larger than it. V is pared back by 4 bases and J by 0 bases, with 16 bases lying between the germline termini. In the germline V gene (reference sequence), CDR1 corresponds to SEHNR and CDR2 to FQNEAQ. Including the terminal cysteine and phenylalanine, the CDR3 comprises 16 residues. Only the CDR3 DNA stays, 48 bases, in frame from base 1. The receptor library was made with PCR. DNA from cultured CD4+ T cells was subjected to TCR sequencing with the Oncomine TCR Beta short-read assay at the Johns Hopkins FTIC core. The QIAamp micro DNA kit was used to extract genomic DNA from the cultured CD4+ T cells. Oncomine TCR Beta libraries from cultured CD4+ T cells were pooled using unique dual indexes and sequenced on an Illumina iSeq 100. As for the original processing: Non-productive sequences were removed, and CDR3s that did not start with C, did not end with F or W, or were shorter than 7 amino acids were discarded. Antigen-specific clonotypes were identified with the MANAFEST web application by comparing peptide-stimulated wells with reference and other culture wells. Positive clones required FDR below 0.05, an odds ratio above 5, and productive frequency above 0.1% in at least two of three replicate wells. A clonotype was classed as cross-reactive if the clonotype showed significant expansion both in SARS-CoV-2 spike wells and in at least one common cold coronavirus spike condition. CDR3 homology was assessed with Levenshtein distances (stringdist) and unrooted phylogenetic trees (ape) in R version 3.6.1. TCRdb trimmed public reads at Q25 via fastp, called clones via MiXCR and kept in-frame beta chains. A single entry per CDR3 protein holds the most common genes and DNA from its merged rows. V and J calls and clone size were set by TCRdb, not the authors. Within this sample are roughly 9,000 distinct CDR3 sequences, with 30% to 35% of them counted one time only. About 20% of the sample is held by the ten biggest clonotypes.

This entry belongs to a study of vaccination and CD4 T cells after COVID-19 (dated by TCRdb to between 2021 and 2024). In the study overall: The convalescent cohort comprised six males and four females, including two Hispanic individuals, seven Caucasians, two Asians and one multiracial person. Participants received two doses of either the Pfizer-BioNTech BNT162b2 vaccine (n=8) or the Moderna mRNA-1273 vaccine (n=2). Post-COVID blood samples from convalescent patients were collected a median of about 110 days after diagnosis, with a range of 35 to 161 days. Post-vaccine blood samples were obtained a median of around 74 days after the second vaccine dose, with a range of roughly 14 to 241 days. The cultures were stimulated with overlapping spike peptide pools from SARS-CoV-2 and from the common cold coronaviruses HCoV-NL63, HCoV-OC43 and HCoV-229E. As controls, cultures received a CEFX viral epitope pool (the positive control), an HIV-1 Nef peptide pool (the negative control), or no peptide at all. The spike-specific CD4+ TCR repertoire was compared before and after mRNA vaccination in 10 to 11 COVID-19 convalescent patients and a few infection-naive healthy vaccine recipients. In an earlier paper using these donors, memory CD4+ T cell crossreactivity between SARS-CoV-2 and common cold coronavirus spike proteins was assessed at the TCR clonotype level. What the work shows at the level of the full study, not this receptor alone: An increase in the median number of SARS-CoV-2-reactive clonotypes from some 20 after infection to 35 to 40 after vaccination was observed, but the change was not found to be significant. The study included relatively few convalescent patients and did not analyze early timepoints after natural infection. Of the vaccine-specific clones in convalescent patients, 304 of 307, or nearly all, reacted only to SARS-CoV-2 spike and did not cross-react with common cold coronaviruses. Among the post-vaccine SARS-CoV-2-reactive clones in convalescent patients, a median 86.3% showed up only after vaccination, which suggests vaccine-specific priming.

In the paper's terms, the treatment or condition label means: roughly 10-day PBMC culture with coronavirus spike peptide pools or control peptides (ViraFEST assay). CD4+ T cells from unexposed donors were collected before the COVID-19 pandemic (2011-2018). The ViraFEST assay was used in the study, in which antigen-specific T cells were expanded with peptide pools and expanded clonotypes were subsequently identified by TCR sequencing. Each well held two million PBMCs cultured with roughly 10 ug/ml peptide pools in IMDM containing around 5% human AB serum and roughly 9.3 IU/ml IL-2. On days 3 and 7, half of the culture medium was replaced with fresh IL-2-containing medium. Once the cells had been in culture for about 10 days, the EasySep CD4+ T cell isolation kit was used to isolate CD4+ T cells by negative selection. Unexposed donor CD4+ T cells were tested for reactivity to SARS-CoV-2 S and N and four common cold coronavirus spike pools, as cell number allowed. Ficoll-Paque Plus gradient centrifugation was used to isolate PBMCs from whole blood, and the isolated PBMCs were then either used fresh or cryopreserved at -140C. Each culture condition was generally run in triplicate wells. Leukapheresis product for the unexposed donors was purchased commercially.

The specimen was CD4+ T cells from blood, cultured in vitro. The rearrangement combines TRBV7-9 with TRBJ2-7; the D gene is perhaps TRBD2, from 6 matching bases. The receptor was isolated from a human donor in good health. The sequenced DNA: TGTGCCAGCAGCTCCCGCCGGGAGAAAAGCTCCTACGAGCAGTACTTC. This yields the protein CASSSRREKSSYEQYF.